What follows describes a single T cell receptor beta chain. Included in the TCR beta cDNA libraries were unique molecular identifiers. Each CDR3 protein is one row after TCRdb ran MiXCR on the PCR reads. The sample records hundreds of thousands of distinct CDR3 sequences, approximately 60% being singletons. This sample was taken from a study of post-analysis software for immune sequencing data. Sequencing was carried out using blood. This clonotype was sampled from a girl aged 2 to 9 with multiple sclerosis.

The CDR3 reads CSAVRTQGNTIYF. As DNA, the CDR3 is TGCAGCGCCGTCCGGACCCAGGGAAACACCATATATTTT. This chain joins TRBV29-1 and TRBJ1-3; D remains ambiguous. The CDR3 sequence is 13 residues long. V dropped 7 bases and J dropped 4 bases, with 14 bases sitting between them. Germline CDR1 and CDR2: SQVTM and ANQGSEA.